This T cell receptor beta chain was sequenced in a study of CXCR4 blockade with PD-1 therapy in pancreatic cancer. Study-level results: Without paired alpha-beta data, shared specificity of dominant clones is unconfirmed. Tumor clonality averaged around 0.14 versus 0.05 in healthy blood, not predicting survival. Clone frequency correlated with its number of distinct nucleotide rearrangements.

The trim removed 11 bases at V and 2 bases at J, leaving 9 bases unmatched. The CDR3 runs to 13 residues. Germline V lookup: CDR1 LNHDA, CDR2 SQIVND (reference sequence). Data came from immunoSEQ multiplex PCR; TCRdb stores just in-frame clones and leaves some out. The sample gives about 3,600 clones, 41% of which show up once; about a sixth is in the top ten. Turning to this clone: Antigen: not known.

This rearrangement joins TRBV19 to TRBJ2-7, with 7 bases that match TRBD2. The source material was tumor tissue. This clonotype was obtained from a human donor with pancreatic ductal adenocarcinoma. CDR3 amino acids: CASSPGTTYEQYF. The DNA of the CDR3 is TGTGCCTCCTCTCCCGGGACTACCTACGAGCAGTACTTC.